This TCR beta chain was recorded in a study of cytomegalovirus exposure and HLA in healthy donors. In the PCR, 60 Vbeta and 13 Jbeta primers were used. The repertoire was sequenced with immunoSEQ multiplex PCR; TCRdb's copy has only in-frame clones and lacks some. The repertoire holds roughly 150,000 clones, with around four fifths as singletons. Whole-study findings and limits: CMV serostatus alone was available as immune exposure information. With high specificity and sensitivity, the classifier reportedly diagnosed cytomegalovirus status. Using a false discovery rate of 0.05, a later analysis showed that around 16,000 TCR beta sequences were associated with HLA alleles.

In this sample, this clone turned up a few times. The antigen remains undetermined. The CDR3 is 13 residues long. Germline V gene data show CDR1 as MNHEY and CDR2 as SVGAGI. V was trimmed by 0 bases and J by 6 bases, leaving 9 bases between them. This chain uses TRBV6-5 with TRBJ2-7, with D uncertain. The sample taken for sequencing was PBMCs. The receptor was isolated from a boy aged 2 to 10 in good health and CMV-seronegative. CDR3 region: CASSYSAPGEQYF. For the CDR3, the DNA is TGTGCCAGCAGTTACTCCGCCCCCGGCGAGCAGTACTTC.